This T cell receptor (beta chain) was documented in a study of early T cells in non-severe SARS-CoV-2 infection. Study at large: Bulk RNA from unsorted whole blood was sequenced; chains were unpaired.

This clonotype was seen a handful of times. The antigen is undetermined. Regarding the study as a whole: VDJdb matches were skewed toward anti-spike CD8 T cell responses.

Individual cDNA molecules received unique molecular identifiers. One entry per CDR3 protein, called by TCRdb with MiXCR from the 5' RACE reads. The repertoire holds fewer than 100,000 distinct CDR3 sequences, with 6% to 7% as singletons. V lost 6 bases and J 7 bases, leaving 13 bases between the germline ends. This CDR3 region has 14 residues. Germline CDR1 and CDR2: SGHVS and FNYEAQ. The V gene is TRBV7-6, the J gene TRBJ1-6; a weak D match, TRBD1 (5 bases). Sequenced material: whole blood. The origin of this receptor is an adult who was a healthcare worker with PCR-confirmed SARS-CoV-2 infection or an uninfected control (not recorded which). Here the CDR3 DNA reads TGTGCCAGCAGTGTCCAGGGAATCAATTCACCCCTCCACTTT. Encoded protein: CASSVQGINSPLHF.